This T cell receptor (beta chain) was found in a study of sequential checkpoint blockade in melanoma. On the study more broadly: Randomization was 1:1 between first-line nivolumab→ipilimumab and ipilimumab→nivolumab.

The protocol was immunoSEQ multiplex PCR, while the TCRdb copy is restricted to in-frame clones and leaves out a portion. The sample contains around 25,000 clones, approximately 82% of which appear only once. This clone has more than one count but fewer than ten. The CDR3 is made up of 16 amino acids. The V and J ends lost 6 bases and 4 bases, in that order; junction bases with no gene match: 8. Germline CDR1 is SNHLY and CDR2 is FYNNEI. As to treatment: randomized to nivolumab then ipilimumab (arm A) or the reverse (arm B). PBMC sorting kept live CD3+CD8+ cells without CD19 or CD56. This TCR derives from a human donor with melanoma. The material was CD8+ T cells sorted from blood (inferred from file names), obtained from a patient given nivolumab and ipilimumab in sequence. This sequence joins TRBV2 and TRBJ2-4; TRBD1 matches 11 bases. The CDR3 DNA follows: TGTGCCAGCAGCGGGTCCGGGACAGGGGGTAAAAACATTCAGTACTTC. It translates to CASSGSGTGGKNIQYF.